This TCR beta chain comes out of a study of early T cells in non-severe SARS-CoV-2 infection. TCRdb re-called the 5' RACE reads through MiXCR, storing one row per CDR3 protein. The sample has tens of thousands of distinct CDR3 sequences, roughly 17% seen once; the top ten hold 4.5% to 6.5%. This clonotype was recorded at least ten times. Trimming shortened V by 0 bases and J by 6 bases, and 14 bases separated the two germline ends. There are 15 residues in the CDR3. The germline V gene encodes CDR1 LGHDT and CDR2 YNNKEL (reference sequence). The sequencing used whole blood, collected at baseline. The sequence was collected from an adult who was a healthcare worker with PCR-confirmed SARS-CoV-2 infection or an uninfected control (not recorded which). The chain recombines TRBV3-1 with TRBJ1-1, with no clear D. CDR3 coding DNA: TGTGCCAGCAGCCAAGATATAAGGGTTGGGGCTGAAGCTTTCTTT. Translation: CASSQDIRVGAEAFF.